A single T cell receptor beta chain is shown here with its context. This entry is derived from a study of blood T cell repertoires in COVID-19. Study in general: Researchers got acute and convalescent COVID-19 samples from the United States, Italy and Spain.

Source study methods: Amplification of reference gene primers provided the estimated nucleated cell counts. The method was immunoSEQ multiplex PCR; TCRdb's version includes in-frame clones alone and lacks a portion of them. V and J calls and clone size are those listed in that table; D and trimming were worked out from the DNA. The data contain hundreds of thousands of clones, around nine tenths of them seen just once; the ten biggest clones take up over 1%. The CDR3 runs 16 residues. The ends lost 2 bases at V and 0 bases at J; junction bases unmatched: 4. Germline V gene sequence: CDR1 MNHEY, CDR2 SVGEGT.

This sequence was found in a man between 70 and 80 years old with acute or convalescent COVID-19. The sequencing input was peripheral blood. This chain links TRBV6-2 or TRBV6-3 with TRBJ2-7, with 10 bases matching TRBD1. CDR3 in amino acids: CASSYGGTGVSYEQYF. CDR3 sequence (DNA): TGTGCCAGCAGTTACGGAGGGACAGGGGTCTCCTACGAGCAGTACTTC.